The 24 T cell receptor beta chains below all came from one sample that was sequenced in a study of CD4 T cells in relation to SARS-CoV-2 and coronaviruses. The antigens these receptors bind are not known. CD4+ T cells from unexposed donors were obtained before the COVID-19 pandemic (2011-2018). Isolation of CD4+ T cells took place after about 9 days in culture. Using immunoSEQ multiplex PCR, the repertoire was profiled, and TCRdb retains in-frame clones only, with some absent. Of around 23,000 clones listed, around 76% were seen once; the top ten hold roughly 15%. What was sequenced was CD4+ T cells from PBMCs, cultured in vitro. The receptors here all came from a human donor in good health.

The chain has TRBV5-1 and TRBJ2-2; 14 bases are shared with TRBD2. CDR3 size: 17 residues. Per the germline V gene, CDR1 is SGHRS and CDR2 is YFSETQ. The V and J ends lost 4 bases and 7 bases, in that order; junction bases with no gene match: 9. The CDR3 DNA reads TGCGCCAGCAGCACGGGACTAGCGGGGGACCCACACGGGGAGCTGTTTTTT. It specifies CASSTGLAGDPHGELFF.

There are a few counts of this clone. The chain is built from TRBV19 and TRBJ1-5; D is uncertain. This CDR3 spans 14 amino acids. From germline, CDR1 is LNHDA and CDR2 SQIVND (reference sequence). Trimming removed 5 bases at V and 2 bases at J, with 10 bases between. DNA of the CDR3: TGTGCCAGTAGTGGTTCGGCGGGCAATCAGCCCCAGCATTTT. Its translation: CASSGSAGNQPQHF.

This clone was detected only once. The rearrangement links TRBV10-3 to TRBJ1-1; D unclear. Germline V gives CDR1 ENHRY, CDR2 SYGVKD. This CDR3 has 12 amino acids. The V and J ends lost 2 bases and 6 bases respectively, with 7 bases between them. The CDR3 loop reads CAISEGSPEAFF. The CDR3 DNA follows: TGTGCCATCAGTGAGGGCAGTCCTGAAGCTTTCTTT.

This chain joins TRBV29-1 and TRBJ1-1; TRBD1 matches at 8 bases. The CDR3 runs 12 residues. Trimming at V came to 7 bases and at J to 4 bases, leaving 5 bases not matched to a gene. Germline CDR1 reads SQVTM; CDR2 reads ANQGSEA. CDR3: CSGNTGGTEAFF. DNA for the CDR3: TGCAGCGGCAACACAGGGGGCACTGAAGCTTTCTTT.

CDR3 loop: CASSPPGFLNTEAFF. In nucleotides, the CDR3 is TGTGCCAGCTCACCACCGGGGTTCCTGAACACTGAAGCTTTCTTT. V gene TRBV18 combines with J gene TRBJ1-1; D ambiguous. CDR1 is KGHSH and CDR2 is LQKENI in the germline V gene. Between the trimmed V and J ends, which lost 0 bases and 0 bases, there was a span of 8 bases. This CDR3 contains 15 residues.

The chain employs TRBV2 and TRBJ2-1; 12 nucleotides align to TRBD2. CDR3 length: 16 amino acids. V lost 6 bases to trimming and J lost 6 bases; unmatched junction nucleotides: 9. The germline V gene has CDR1 SNHLY and CDR2 FYNNEI. The CDR3 DNA reads TGTGCCAGCAGGGCTAGCGGGGGGGCCGTCCTCAATGAGCAGTTCTTC. Translating it yields CASRASGGAVLNEQFF.

The rearrangement joins TRBV11-3 to TRBJ2-5; 10 bases map to TRBD2. This CDR3 spans 15 amino acids. Germline V gives CDR1 SGHNT, CDR2 YENEEA. V was clipped by 5 bases and J by 3 bases; unmatched bases: 6. The CDR3 loop reads CASSRRGLAEETQYF. In DNA form, the CDR3 reads TGTGCCAGCAGCCGTCGTGGACTAGCGGAAGAGACCCAGTACTTC.

The sample holds one count of this clone. This chain joins TRBV6-6 and TRBJ1-1; tentative D call: TRBD1 (6 bases). The CDR3 runs to 15 residues. Germline lookup yields CDR1 MNHNY and CDR2 SVGAGI (reference sequence). The ends were cut back, 3 bases at V and 1 base at J, with 12 bases in the middle. In DNA, the CDR3 is TGTGCCAGCAGTTATAGTGCACAGGGGAACACTGAAGCTTTCTTT. It is translated as CASSYSAQGNTEAFF.

The gene calls are TRBV7-9 and TRBJ1-4; 8 bases map to TRBD1. Germline trimming cut 5 bases from V and 6 bases from J; bases unmatched to any gene: 5. Looked up from germline, CDR1 is SEHNR and CDR2 is FQNEAQ (reference sequence). This CDR3 contains 14 residues. CDR3 bases: TGTGCCAGCAGCACCGGGACAGGAGATGAAAAACTGTTTTTT. Residues: CASSTGTGDEKLFF.

This sequence joins TRBV9 and TRBJ1-5; no definite D call. Per germline, CDR1 SGDLS and CDR2 YYNGEE. CDR3 length: 15 residues. V lost 0 bases and J 0 bases, leaving 7 bases between the germline ends. The CDR3 nucleotides are TGTGCCAGCAGCGTAGGTGAGGGTAGCAATCAGCCCCAGCATTTT. It codes for CASSVGEGSNQPQHF.

The rearrangement joins TRBV5-4 to TRBJ2-2; D might be TRBD2 (5 bases). From germline, CDR1 is SGHNT and CDR2 YYREEE (reference sequence). CDR3 length: 13 residues. V shed 5 bases and J shed 6 bases, with 11 bases lying between them. CDR3 bases: TGTGCCAGCAGTTCCAGCGGATCCGGGGAGCTGTTTTTT. Encoded protein: CASSSSGSGELFF.

This chain links TRBV6-5 with TRBJ2-7, with 10 bases that match TRBD1. The CDR3 is 14 residues long. The V segment lost 9 bases and the J segment 6 bases; nucleotides outside the gene matches: 11. The germline V gene has CDR1 MNHEY and CDR2 SVGAGI. As DNA, the CDR3 is TGTGCCAGTATTAGGGACAGGGGAGTCTCCGAGCAGTACTTC. Its protein is CASIRDRGVSEQYF.

This clone turned up a few times. The rearrangement links TRBV11-2 to TRBJ1-4; a possible D gene is TRBD1 (5 bases). Germline V CDR1 and CDR2: SGHAT, FQNNGV. Trimming stripped 5 bases from V and 15 bases from J, with 25 bases between. The CDR3 loop spans 15 amino acids. CDR3 residues: CASSSISGTPRRVFF. The CDR3, as DNA: TGTGCCAGCAGCAGCATATCCGGGACGCCCCGCCGCGTGTTTTTT.

The chain has TRBV6-5 and TRBJ1-1, with D uncertain. The CDR3 runs 12 residues. Looked up from germline, CDR1 is MNHEY and CDR2 is SVGAGI. Trimming shortened V by 2 bases and J by 7 bases, and 8 bases separated the two germline ends. The CDR3 nucleotides are TGTGCCAGCAGTTACCGACGGGATGAAGCTTTCTTT. Translating it yields CASSYRRDEAFF.

This clone was recorded only once. The chain uses TRBV10-2 and TRBJ1-2; D call uncertain. Between the trimmed V and J ends, which lost 1 base and 3 bases, there was a span of 3 bases. CDR1 WSHSY and CDR2 SAAADI come from the germline V gene. This CDR3 spans 12 amino acids. The CDR3 is CASSEWDYGYTF. DNA for the CDR3: TGCGCCAGCAGTGAGTGGGACTATGGCTACACCTTC.

The chain has TRBV6-2 or TRBV6-3 and TRBJ2-1; no clear D. The CDR3 is 13 residues long. In germline, CDR1 is MNHEY, CDR2 SVGEGT. The germline V and J ends were trimmed by 6 bases and 6 bases, with 12 bases remaining between them. The CDR3: CASSPMLSNEQFF. The CDR3 nucleotides read TGTGCCAGCAGCCCCATGCTAAGCAATGAGCAGTTCTTC.

The V and J genes are TRBV3-1 (or the pseudogene TRBV3-2) and TRBJ2-5, with a possible D match to TRBD1 (5 bases). Trimming stripped 2 bases from V and 1 base from J, with 8 bases between. This CDR3 is built from 14 residues. The germline V gene has CDR1 LGHDT and CDR2 YNNKEL (reference sequence). The CDR3: CASSQRGVQETQYF. CDR3 in DNA: TGTGCCAGCAGCCAAAGGGGCGTCCAAGAGACCCAGTACTTC.

This chain connects TRBV9 to TRBJ1-3; 7 bases line up with TRBD1. The CDR3 is 16 residues long. Germline assignment: CDR1 SGDLS and CDR2 YYNGEE. V was clipped by 4 bases and J by 0 bases; unmatched bases: 7. CDR3 sequence: CASSPGQLASGNTIYF. Written as DNA, the CDR3 is TGTGCCAGCAGCCCGGGACAGCTAGCCTCTGGAAACACCATATATTTT.

V gene TRBV2 combines with J gene TRBJ2-1, with 8 bases identical to TRBD2. The junction had 5 bases not matched to a gene; V was cut back by 6 bases and J by 1 base. Germline values: CDR1 SNHLY, CDR2 FYNNEI. This CDR3 has 15 residues. CDR3 sequence: CASRPGGWSYNEQFF. DNA of the CDR3: TGTGCCAGCAGGCCGGGAGGGTGGTCCTACAATGAGCAGTTCTTC.

The chain employs TRBV3-1 (or the pseudogene TRBV3-2) and TRBJ2-1, with 7 positions matching TRBD2. The germline gives CDR1 LGHDT, CDR2 YNNKEL (reference sequence). The junction had 8 bases not matched to a gene; V was cut back by 0 bases and J by 9 bases. The CDR3 runs 15 residues. The CDR3 sequence is CASSQDYGREGEQFF. In DNA form, the CDR3 reads TGTGCCAGCAGCCAAGATTACGGCAGGGAGGGTGAGCAGTTCTTC.

The CDR3 protein is CASSIPTGLSNTEAFF. The CDR3 DNA is TGTGCCAGTAGTATTCCGACAGGGCTCTCGAACACTGAAGCTTTCTTT. This chain connects TRBV19 to TRBJ1-1; 7 nucleotides agree with TRBD1. Per the germline V gene, CDR1 is LNHDA and CDR2 is SQIVND (reference sequence). This CDR3 region has 16 residues. Trimming removed 3 bases from V and 1 base from J; junction bases left unmatched: 8.

The chain couples TRBV19 to TRBJ2-1, with a weak D call TRBD2 (5 bases). The CDR3 runs 13 residues. Trimming removed 1 base at V and 4 bases at J, with 5 bases between. Germline V gene sequence: CDR1 LNHDA, CDR2 SQIVND (reference sequence). DNA for the CDR3: TGTGCCAGTAGTATAGGGGAGTACAATGAGCAGTTCTTC. Amino acid sequence: CASSIGEYNEQFF.

This chain uses TRBV5-5 with TRBJ1-5; 8 bases fit TRBD1. The CDR3 runs to 16 residues. V trimming: 0 bases; J trimming: 3 bases; junction bases outside the gene matches: 5. Germline CDR1 and CDR2: SGHKS and YYEKEE (reference sequence). CDR3 amino acids: CASSLGQGAFNQPQHF. The DNA of the CDR3 is TGTGCCAGCAGCTTGGGCCAGGGGGCTTTCAATCAGCCCCAGCATTTT.

The chain couples TRBV5-1 to TRBJ2-5; D is ambiguous. There are 13 residues in the CDR3. Germline V gene lookup returns CDR1 SGHRS and CDR2 YFSETQ. Trimming took off 0 bases at V and 2 bases at J, with 5 bases between the two ends. CDR3 bases: TGCGCCAGCAGCTTGGACATTCAAGAGACCCAGTACTTC. Encoded protein: CASSLDIQETQYF.